This T cell receptor beta chain was found in a study of T-cell memory formation after mild COVID-19. The CDR3 runs 16 residues. Germline CDR1 is LGHNA and CDR2 is YSLEER. Trimming left V 3 bases short and J 0 bases short, with 12 bases between. TCRdb called the 5' RACE reads again in MiXCR, with one record for every CDR3 protein. This sample has hundreds of thousands of distinct CDR3 sequences, with 15% to 20% found just once. The chain has TRBV4-3 and TRBJ2-1, with D possibly TRBD1 on 5 matching bases. The material sequenced was PBMCs or a T cell subset sorted from them (not recorded which). The source is an adult woman who had mild COVID-19 (a few samples of this study predate the infection). Cell type and time point are not known. The CDR3 DNA follows: TGCGCCAGCAGCCAGTCCACAGGTAGCTCCTACAATGAGCAGTTCTTC. Translating it yields CASSQSTGSSYNEQFF.